This T cell receptor beta chain was found in a study of T cell repertoires in cytomegalovirus infection. Across the study: Public TCR beta signatures indicated both CMV infection and matching HLA type. Whole-study results and caveats: Totalled public TCR beta family frequency picked out people who carried CMV plus the relevant HLA.

The germline gives CDR1 SGHRS, CDR2 YFSETQ. CDR3 size: 13 residues. Trimming left V 7 bases short and J 1 base short, with 11 bases between. With regard to this clonotype: What it recognizes is unknown.

TCRdb re-called the reads through MiXCR, storing one row per CDR3 protein. This sample has 110,000 or so distinct CDR3 sequences, with about 33% found just once. V is TRBV5-1 and J is TRBJ1-1; no firm D call. The clonotype comes from a human donor in good health (CMV status not recorded). Some clones in this sample may be carry-over from other donors' samples. Sequenced here: CD8+ T cells from cultured PBMCs, sampled from culture after CMV antigen stimulation. For the CDR3, the DNA is TGCGCCAGCGGATGGGCAGGGAACACTGAAGCTTTCTTT. Protein sequence: CASGWAGNTEAFF.